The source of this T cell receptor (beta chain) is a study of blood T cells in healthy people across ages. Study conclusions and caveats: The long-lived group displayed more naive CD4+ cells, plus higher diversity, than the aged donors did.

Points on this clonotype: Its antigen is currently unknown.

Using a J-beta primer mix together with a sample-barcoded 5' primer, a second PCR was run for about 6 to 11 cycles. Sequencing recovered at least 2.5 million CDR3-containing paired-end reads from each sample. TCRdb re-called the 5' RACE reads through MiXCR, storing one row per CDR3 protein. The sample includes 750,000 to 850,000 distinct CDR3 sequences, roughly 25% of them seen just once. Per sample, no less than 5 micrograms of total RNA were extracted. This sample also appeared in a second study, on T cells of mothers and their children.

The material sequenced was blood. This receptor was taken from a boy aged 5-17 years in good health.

CDR3 sequence (DNA): TGTGCCAGCAGTTACGGGCAGGGGGGGGGCGAGCAGTACTTC. Its protein product is CASSYGQGGGEQYF. This sequence joins TRBV6-5 and TRBJ2-1; D possibly uses TRBD1 or TRBD2 (7 bases each). The J call may be mistaken, given a closer DNA end match to TRBJ2-7. Germline values: CDR1 MNHEY, CDR2 SVGAGI. The CDR3 is made up of 14 amino acids.